These 18 T cell receptor beta chains came from one sample sequenced in a study of T cell repertoires in cytomegalovirus infection. One entry per CDR3 protein results from TCRdb running MiXCR on the reads. This repertoire shows 600,000 to 800,000 distinct CDR3 sequences, 20% to 25% found once; its top ten account for 7.5% to 9%. Material: CD8+ T cells from PBMCs. The receptors were sampled from a human donor in good health (CMV status not recorded). Some clones in this sample may be carry-over from other donors' samples.

The rearrangement uses TRBV23-1 and TRBJ2-5; tentatively, D is TRBD2 (5 bases). TRBV23-1 carries the ORF label, with uncertain function. V lost 0 bases to trimming and J lost 5 bases, with 13 bases between them. The CDR3 has 15 amino acids. The CDR3 nucleotides are TGCGCCAGCAGTCAATCTGAGCCTTGGAGGGAGACCCAGTACTTC. It translates to CASSQSEPWRETQYF.

The CDR3 nucleotides are TGCGCCAGCAGTGAGTCGCCCCTCGCAGGGATAGGATCACCCCTCCACTTT. Protein: CASSESPLAGIGSPLHF. The chain is built from TRBV10-2 and TRBJ1-6, with D possibly being TRBD1 (5 bases). The CDR3 covers 17 residues. Trimming removed 0 bases from V and 10 bases from J, with 19 bases in between. Germline V lookup: CDR1 WSHSY, CDR2 SAAADI.

This clonotype was picked up many times. A read error may account for a junction end that differs from germline. V and J are TRBV7-6 and TRBJ2-5, with D possibly TRBD2 on 5 matching bases. In germline, CDR1 is SGHVS, CDR2 FNYEAQ. There are 14 residues in the CDR3. CDR3 nucleotides: TGTGCCAGCAGCCATTCGTGGACTGAAGAAACCCAGTACTTC. It translates to CASSHSWTEETQYF.

CDR3 sequence (DNA): TGTGCCAGCAGCTGGGGACAGTCCTACGAGCAGTACGTC. Amino acids: CASSWGQSYEQYV. This chain connects TRBV7-8 to TRBJ2-7, with TRBD1 matching 7 bases. V lost 4 bases and J lost 1; bases outside the gene matches: 1. Germline V gene sequence: CDR1 SGHVS, CDR2 FQNEAQ. This CDR3 is 13 amino acids long.

This clonotype has just a few counts. The chain uses TRBV28 and TRBJ1-5; D is possibly TRBD1 (5 bases). This CDR3 spans 15 amino acids. V was shortened by 3 bases and J by 6 bases, with 15 bases between the two germline ends. Germline values: CDR1 MDHEN, CDR2 SYDVKM. The CDR3 region is CASSLGSGGGQPQHF. The CDR3, as DNA: TGTGCCAGCAGTTTGGGGTCTGGGGGAGGTCAGCCCCAGCATTTT.

About this clonotype itself: A much larger clone differs by one base, so this may be a read error. The V and J genes are TRBV7-2 and TRBJ2-3, with TRBD1 matching over 8 bases. CDR1 SGHTA and CDR2 FQGNSA come from the germline V gene. J was trimmed by 2 bases and V by 6 bases; bases with no gene match: 7. The CDR3 contains 15 residues. DNA of the CDR3: TGTGCCAGCAGTTTTGGACAGGGCGACACAGATACGCAGTATTTT. Its protein is CASSFGQGDTDTQYF.

Note on this clonotype: Compared with germline, one end of the junction differs, possibly owing to a read error. The chain is built from TRBV12-3 or TRBV12-4 and TRBJ2-3, with no clear D. The CDR3 covers 11 residues. The CDR3, as DNA: TGTGTCAGCACCATGAGGGATACGCAGTATTTT. Its protein product is CVSTMRDTQYF.

V and J are TRBV24-1 and TRBJ2-1; TRBD1 or TRBD2 may be the D gene (5 bases each). The CDR3 runs to 21 residues. From germline, CDR1 is KGHDR and CDR2 SFDVKD. Between the trimmed V and J ends, which lost 3 bases and 7 bases, there was a span of 33 bases. Written as DNA, the CDR3 is TGTGCCACCAGTGATCGAACATGGGATACTTATGGGGCTGCTCGGAGGAATGAGCAGTTCTTC. Translated: CATSDRTWDTYGAARRNEQFF.

This clonotype has a handful of counts. CDR3 amino acids: CASSLARGYHNEQFF. Here the CDR3 DNA reads TGTGCCAGCAGCTTAGCCAGGGGTTATCACAATGAGCAGTTCTTC. The J gene is TRBJ2-1, the V gene TRBV11-3; D perhaps matches TRBD1 (6 bases). V dropped 1 base and J dropped 5 bases, with 12 bases sitting between them. This CDR3 is 15 amino acids long. The germline V gene encodes CDR1 SGHNT and CDR2 YENEEA.

This clonotype was seen ten or more times. V is TRBV18 and J is TRBJ1-2; no definite D call. There are 16 residues in the CDR3. Germline V gene lookup returns CDR1 KGHSH and CDR2 LQKENI. Trimming shortened V by 3 bases and J by 4 bases, and 18 bases separated the two germline ends. This CDR3 reads CASSPSMGNPVYGYTF. Here the CDR3 DNA reads TGTGCCAGCTCACCTTCGATGGGAAATCCGGTCTATGGCTACACCTTC.

In this sample, this clonotype turned up a few times. The chain combines TRBV11-2 with TRBJ2-3; no definite D call. Germline V CDR1 and CDR2: SGHAT, FQNNGV. With 0 bases removed from V and 5 bases from J, the gap between germline ends came to 18 bases. The CDR3 has 17 residues. The CDR3 loop is CASSLEESWDARDTQYF. The CDR3 DNA reads as TGTGCCAGCAGCTTAGAGGAATCGTGGGATGCACGAGATACGCAGTATTTT.

Many counts were recorded for this clonotype. The rearrangement uses TRBV14 and TRBJ2-1; D unresolved. Per the germline V gene, CDR1 is SGHDN and CDR2 is FVKESK. This CDR3 has 13 residues. Trimming took off 1 base at V and 9 bases at J, with 10 bases between the two ends. The CDR3 nucleotides are TGTGCCAGCAGCCAAGCCCTCATCAGTGAGCAGTTCTTC. Protein product: CASSQALISEQFF.

This rearrangement joins TRBV4-2 to TRBJ1-1; D gene uncertain. CDR3 length equals 12 residues. Germline V gene data show CDR1 as LGHNA and CDR2 as YNFKEQ. Trimming removed 0 bases from V and 7 bases from J, with 6 bases in between. The CDR3 DNA reads as TGTGCCAGCAGCCAAGAAGGAAATGAAGCTTTCTTT. Translation: CASSQEGNEAFF.

This clonotype showed up many times. This sequence joins TRBV7-2 and TRBJ2-5; tentative D call: TRBD2 (6 bases). Trimming removed 0 bases at V and 2 bases at J, with 10 bases between. Germline loops: CDR1 SGHTA, CDR2 FQGNSA. The CDR3 is 15 residues long. The CDR3 nucleotides read TGTGCCAGCAGCTTAGCGCTCAGCGGGCAAGAGACCCAGTACTTC. Its translation is CASSLALSGQETQYF.

In regard to this clonotype: Just one base apart from a much larger clone, this may be a read error. The chain has TRBV7-8 and TRBJ2-3, with 8 bases fitting TRBD2. Trimming cost V 3 bases and J 5 bases; bases outside gene matches: 10. This CDR3 is 16 amino acids long. Germline-derived CDR1 and CDR2 are SGHVS and FQNEAQ. The CDR3 DNA sequence: TGTGCCAGCAGCTTCGGGATGGCGGGAGGCATAGATACGCAGTATTTT. Translated: CASSFGMAGGIDTQYF.

The gene calls are TRBV5-1 and TRBJ2-1; 7 nucleotides match TRBD2. J lost 4 bases, V lost 3 bases, and 7 bases had no gene match. The CDR3 has 15 residues. The germline gives CDR1 SGHRS, CDR2 YFSETQ. The CDR3 spells CASSSESGTYNEQFF. DNA of the CDR3: TGCGCCAGCAGCTCGGAAAGCGGGACGTACAATGAGCAGTTCTTC.

The rearrangement joins TRBV29-1 to TRBJ2-1; no firm D call. CDR3 length: 12 residues. Per germline, CDR1 SQVTM and CDR2 ANQGSEA. The ends were cut back, 5 bases at V and 4 bases at J, with 9 bases in the middle. In DNA, the CDR3 is TGCAGCGTTCCCGGATTTTACAATGAGCAGTTCTTC. Its translation is CSVPGFYNEQFF.

The chain carries TRBV7-9 and TRBJ2-1; 7 bases align to TRBD1. The J segment lost 11 bases and the V segment lost 5 bases, leaving 18 bases of the junction unmatched. CDR1 is SEHNR and CDR2 is FQNEAQ in the germline V gene (reference sequence). The CDR3 runs to 16 residues. Here the CDR3 DNA reads TGTGCCAGCAGCCCACGACAGGGACGAAGTCCCTTACAGCAGTTCTTC. Encoded protein: CASSPRQGRSPLQQFF. Drawing the rest from reference TRBV7-9 and TRBJ2-1, the complete variable domain is DTGVSQNPRHKITKRGQNVTFRCDPISEHNRLYWYRQTLGQGPEFLTYFQNEAQLEKSRLLSDRFSAERPKGSFSTLEIQRTEQGDSAMYLCASSPRQGRSPLQQFFGPGTRLTVL.